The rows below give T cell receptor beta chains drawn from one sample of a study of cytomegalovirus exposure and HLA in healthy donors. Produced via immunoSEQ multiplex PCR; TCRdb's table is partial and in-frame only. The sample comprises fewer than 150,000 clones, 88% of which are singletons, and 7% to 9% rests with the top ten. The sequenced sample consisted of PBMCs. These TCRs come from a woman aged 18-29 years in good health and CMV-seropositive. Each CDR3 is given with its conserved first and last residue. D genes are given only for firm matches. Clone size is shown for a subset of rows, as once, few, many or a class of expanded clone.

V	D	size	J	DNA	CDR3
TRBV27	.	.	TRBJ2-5	TGTGCCAGCAGTTCCGGGTCTAGTACAGGGGAGACCCAGTACTTC	CASSSGSSTGETQYF
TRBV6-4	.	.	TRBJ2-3	TGTGCCAGCAGTGCCTCTAGAGGTGATACGCAGTATTTT	CASSASRGDTQYF
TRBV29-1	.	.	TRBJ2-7	TGCAGCGTTGAGATCGGAGGGGCCCTCTCCTACGAGCAGTACTTC	CSVEIGGALSYEQYF
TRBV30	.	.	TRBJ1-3	TGTGCCTGGAGCCCCGGTCGCACCATATATTTT	CAWSPGRTIYF
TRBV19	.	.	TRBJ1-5	TGTGCCAGTAGTTATCGGGGAGGGAGCCCACCTGATTATAGCAATCAGCCCCAGCATTTT	CASSYRGGSPPDYSNQPQHF
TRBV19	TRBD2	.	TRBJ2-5	TGTGCCAGTGCGCCGCGGGGGCAAGAGACCCAGTACTTC	CASAPRGQETQYF
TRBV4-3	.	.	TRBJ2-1	TGCGCCAGCAGCCAAGGGCTGAGGAACAATGAGCAGTTCTTC	CASSQGLRNNEQFF
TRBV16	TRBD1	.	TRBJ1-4	TGTGCCAGCAGCCGTGACAGGGCGGGGGAAAAACTGTTTTTT	CASSRDRAGEKLFF
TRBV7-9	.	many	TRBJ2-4	TGTGCCAGCAGCCCACCGGGATTCCCCAACATTCAGTACTTC	CASSPPGFPNIQYF
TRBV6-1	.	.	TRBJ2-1	TGTGCCAGCCAATCAGTAACCTCCTACAATGAGCAGTTCTTC	CASQSVTSYNEQFF
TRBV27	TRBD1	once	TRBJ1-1	TGTGCCAGCACTCCGGACAGGGGACGGGCTGAAGCTTTCTTT	CASTPDRGRAEAFF
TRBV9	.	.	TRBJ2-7	TGTGCCAGCAGCGTAGAACGGCTCTCGGGCGAGCAGTACTTC	CASSVERLSGEQYF
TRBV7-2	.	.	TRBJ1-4	TGTGCCAGCAGCCCGGGAGGGTCAGGGGAAAAACTGTTTTTT	CASSPGGSGEKLFF
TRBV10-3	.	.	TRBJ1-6	TGTGCCATCAGTGGGACAGATAATTCACCCCTCCACTTT	CAISGTDNSPLHF
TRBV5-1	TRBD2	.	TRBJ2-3	TGCGCCAGCAGCTTGGCCACTAGCGGGAGGGCCGTGGATACGCAGTATTTT	CASSLATSGRAVDTQYF
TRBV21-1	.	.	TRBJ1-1	TGTGCCAGCAGCAGGACAGGGTGGACTGAAGCTTTCTTT	CASSRTGWTEAFF